Below are 31 T cell receptor beta chains sequenced from a single sample in a study of T cell changes during pregnancy in multiple sclerosis. Repertoires were generated with immunoSEQ multiplex PCR, while TCRdb's copy carries only in-frame clones and drops some. The data contain approximately 40,000 clones, 92% of them singletons. The sample was CD8+ T cells from peripheral blood mononuclear cells, taken in the third trimester of pregnancy. These receptors all come from a female donor with multiple sclerosis, enrolled in a pregnancy study.

The chain has TRBV7-8 and TRBJ1-1; maybe TRBD1 (5 bases). V lost 1 base and J 6 bases, leaving 9 bases between the germline ends. The CDR3 sequence is 13 residues long. Germline CDR1 reads SGHVS; CDR2 reads FQNEAQ. The chain's CDR3 is CASSLGAGAEAFF. CDR3 coding DNA: TGTGCCAGCAGCTTAGGTGCGGGGGCTGAAGCTTTCTTT.

This chain joins TRBV30 and TRBJ2-5, with D possibly TRBD2 on 6 matching bases. The DNA end favors TRBJ2-7, so the J call may be wrong. The germline CDR1 and CDR2 sequences are GTSNPN and SVGIG (reference sequence). The CDR3 totals 13 residues. The CDR3 DNA follows: TGTGCCTGGAGTAACCCCTGGGGGGACGAGCAGTACTTC. Translation gives CAWSNPWGDEQYF.

In nucleotides, the CDR3 is TGCAGTTTTATAGCAATCCCCACCAATGAGCAGTTCTTC. It specifies CSFIAIPTNEQFF. The rearrangement joins TRBV29-1 to TRBJ2-1, with D uncertain. This CDR3 is built from 13 residues. Germline loops: CDR1 SQVTM, CDR2 ANQGSEA.

This chain connects TRBV27 to TRBJ2-7; possibly TRBD2 for D (6 bases). CDR3 length: 14 residues. The V gene's germline CDR1 is MNHEY and CDR2 SMNVEV (reference sequence). V lost 6 bases and J 2 bases, leaving 14 bases between the germline ends. In DNA, the CDR3 is TGTGCCAGCAGCCTAGGGTCGGGGGCCTACGAGCAGTACTTC. Amino acids: CASSLGSGAYEQYF.

Of note for this clone: Other DNA sequences in the sample encode the same CDR3. This CDR3 reads CASSYSPGGKNIQYF. CDR3 nucleotide sequence: TGTGCCAGCAGTTACTCTCCAGGGGGCAAAAACATTCAGTACTTC. The rearrangement uses TRBV6-5 and TRBJ2-4, with 7 bases identical to TRBD1. Germline V gives CDR1 MNHEY, CDR2 SVGAGI. The V and J ends lost 0 bases and 3 bases, in that order; junction bases with no gene match: 2. The length of the CDR3 is 15 residues.

Comment on this clone: Other DNA sequences in the sample encode the same CDR3. The chain uses TRBV27 and TRBJ2-7; 14 bases align to TRBD2. Germline CDR1 is MNHEY and CDR2 is SMNVEV (reference sequence). The CDR3 contains 16 residues. V lost 5 bases and J lost 2; bases outside the gene matches: 5. CDR3 loop: CASSRLAGGGPYEQYF. In DNA, the CDR3 is TGTGCCAGCAGTAGACTAGCGGGAGGGGGCCCCTACGAGCAGTACTTC.

The chain couples TRBV29-1 to TRBJ1-4; 8 bases are a match to TRBD1. This CDR3 has 12 residues. Per germline, CDR1 SQVTM and CDR2 ANQGSEA. Trimming at V came to 8 bases and at J to 4 bases, leaving 3 bases not matched to a gene. The CDR3 DNA reads TGCAGCCCTGGGACAGGTAATGAAAAACTGTTTTTT. It codes for CSPGTGNEKLFF.

J is TRBJ2-1 and V is TRBV13; tentative D call: TRBD1 (5 bases). This CDR3 is 15 amino acids long. From germline, CDR1 is PRHDT and CDR2 FYEKMQ (reference sequence). The V and J ends lost 7 bases and 9 bases respectively, with 22 bases between them. CDR3 protein: CASNSRGGALGEQFF. The CDR3 nucleotides read TGTGCCAGCAACTCGAGAGGTGGGGCCTTGGGTGAGCAGTTCTTC. Complete variable domain (other parts from reference TRBV13 and TRBJ2-1): AAGVIQSPRHLIKEKRETATLKCYPIPRHDTVYWYQQGPGQDPQFLISFYEKMQSDKGSIPDRFSAQQFSDYHSELNMSSLELGDSALYFCASNSRGGALGEQFFGPGTRLTVL.

The chain links TRBV27 to TRBJ2-7; TRBD2 agrees at 8 bases. The CDR3 runs to 14 residues. Germline-derived CDR1 and CDR2 are MNHEY and SMNVEV (reference sequence). Trimming at V came to 4 bases and at J to 5 bases, leaving 7 bases not matched to a gene. The CDR3 here is CASSSGTSSHEQYF. The CDR3 nucleotides are TGTGCCAGCAGTTCCGGGACTAGTAGCCACGAGCAGTACTTC.

This chain connects TRBV19 to TRBJ2-5, with D perhaps TRBD1 (5 bases). This CDR3 region has 15 residues. The germline V gene encodes CDR1 LNHDA and CDR2 SQIVND (reference sequence). The germline V and J ends were trimmed by 6 bases and 2 bases, with 16 bases remaining between them. CDR3 in amino acids: CASSPGPPGQETQYF. As DNA, the CDR3 is TGTGCCAGTAGCCCAGGGCCCCCAGGGCAAGAGACCCAGTACTTC.

The chain recombines TRBV14 with TRBJ2-2; 12 bases agree with TRBD2. After removal of 2 bases from V and 7 bases from J, the junction contained 2 bases not matched to a gene. Germline V gene lookup returns CDR1 SGHDN and CDR2 FVKESK. This CDR3 spans 15 amino acids. The CDR3 nucleotides read TGTGCCAGCAGCCAACTAGCGGGAGGGATCGGGGAGCTGTTTTTT. Residues: CASSQLAGGIGELFF. The full variable domain, completed using reference TRBV14 and TRBJ2-2, is EAGVTQFPSHSVIEKGQTVTLRCDPISGHDNLYWYRRVMGKEIKFLLHFVKESKQDESGMPNNRFLAERTGGTYSTLKVQPAELEDSGVYFCASSQLAGGIGELFFGEGSRLTVL.

The rearrangement links TRBV29-1 to TRBJ2-1, with TRBD2 matching over 11 bases. Germline V lookup: CDR1 SQVTM, CDR2 ANQGSEA. Losses at the gene ends were 3 bases for V and 8 bases for J; bases not matched to a gene: 6. This CDR3 region has 14 residues. This CDR3 is CSVDGLAGGYEQFF. The CDR3 DNA follows: TGCAGCGTTGATGGGCTAGCGGGAGGTTATGAGCAGTTCTTC.

The chain carries TRBV5-6 and TRBJ2-7; TRBD1 might be the D (5 bases). V lost 4 bases and J lost 13, with 21 bases in between. The CDR3 sequence is 13 residues long. The V gene's germline CDR1 is SGHDT and CDR2 YYEEEE. The CDR3 region is CASSIGASAQVYF. As DNA, the CDR3 is TGTGCCAGCAGCATAGGGGCTTCGGCCCAGGTTTACTTC.

The rearrangement uses TRBV7-9 and TRBJ1-1; 10 nucleotides match TRBD1. The J segment lost 3 bases and the V segment lost 5 bases, leaving 6 bases of the junction unmatched. This CDR3 is 15 amino acids long. Germline-derived CDR1 and CDR2 are SEHNR and FQNEAQ (reference sequence). The CDR3 spells CASSTDGQGDTEAFF. The CDR3 DNA follows: TGTGCCAGCAGCACCGACGGACAGGGGGACACTGAAGCTTTCTTT.

The rearrangement links TRBV14 to TRBJ1-2; tentatively, D is TRBD1 (6 bases). The germline V gene has CDR1 SGHDN and CDR2 FVKESK. V was clipped by 4 bases and J by 3 bases, with 9 bases between them. The CDR3 runs 13 residues. CDR3 region: CASSRGRDYGYTF. CDR3 in DNA: TGTGCCAGCAGCCGGGGGCGCGACTATGGCTACACCTTC.

The chain links TRBV28 to TRBJ2-1, with 9 bases identical to TRBD1. From germline, CDR1 is MDHEN and CDR2 SYDVKM. The CDR3 runs to 14 residues. V gave up 2 bases and J gave up 7 bases; unmatched junction bases: 3. The CDR3 DNA reads as TGTGCCAGCAGTTTACTGACAGGGGGGAATGAGCAGTTCTTC. This sequence encodes CASSLLTGGNEQFF. Drawing the rest from reference TRBV28 and TRBJ2-1, the complete variable domain is DVKVTQSSRYLVKRTGEKVFLECVQDMDHENMFWYRQDPGLGLRLIYFSYDVKMKEKGDIPEGYSVSREKKERFSLILESASTNQTSMYLCASSLLTGGNEQFFGPGTRLTVL.

The chain combines TRBV30 with TRBJ1-6; weak D call: TRBD1 (5 bases). CDR1 and CDR2 (germline): GTSNPN, SVGIG (reference sequence). The CDR3 length is 13 residues. V dropped 3 bases and J dropped 5 bases, with 8 bases sitting between them. The CDR3 coding sequence is TGTGCCTGGAGGCGGGACCATAATTCACCCCTCCACTTT. Residues: CAWRRDHNSPLHF.

The rearrangement joins TRBV5-1 to TRBJ2-2; 11 bases agree with TRBD2. V dropped 4 bases and J dropped 5; count of bases not matched to a gene: 4. The CDR3 sequence is 15 residues long. The germline V gene encodes CDR1 SGHRS and CDR2 YFSETQ. The CDR3 sequence: CASSAGTSGTGELFF. The CDR3 DNA follows: TGCGCCAGCAGCGCCGGGACTAGCGGAACCGGGGAGCTGTTTTTT.

The gene calls are TRBV27 and TRBJ2-3; TRBD2 aligns across 16 bases. CDR1 MNHEY and CDR2 SMNVEV come from the germline V gene (reference sequence). Unmatched junction bases numbered 13, after V lost 4 bases and J lost 3 bases. The CDR3 sequence is 20 residues long. The CDR3 here is CASSSLMGLAGGKITDTQYF. The CDR3 DNA reads as TGTGCCAGCAGTTCTCTGATGGGACTAGCGGGAGGGAAGATAACAGATACGCAGTATTTT.

The gene calls are TRBV19 and TRBJ2-2, with 11 positions matching TRBD1. There are 17 residues in the CDR3. CDR1 is LNHDA, CDR2 SQIVND, per germline (reference sequence). V trimming: 7 bases; J trimming: 7 bases; junction bases outside the gene matches: 14. CDR3 amino acids: CASTSEPGQGEDGELFF. The CDR3 DNA reads as TGTGCCAGTACTAGCGAACCGGGACAGGGGGAGGACGGGGAGCTGTTTTTT.

This rearrangement joins TRBV9 to TRBJ2-2, with 10 bases lining up with TRBD1. With 0 bases clipped from V and 3 bases from J, the junction kept 23 bases outside the gene matches. In germline, CDR1 is SGDLS, CDR2 YYNGEE. This CDR3 comprises 23 residues. CDR3 region: CASSVAQGRWGQGPPGDTGELFF. CDR3 sequence (DNA): TGTGCCAGCAGCGTAGCCCAGGGCCGTTGGGGACAGGGGCCCCCTGGGGACACCGGGGAGCTGTTTTTT.

The genes are TRBV7-9 and TRBJ2-3; D ambiguous. The CDR3 covers 12 residues. Germline loops: CDR1 SEHNR, CDR2 FQNEAQ (reference sequence). Between the trimmed V and J ends, which lost 8 bases and 6 bases, there was a span of 12 bases. CDR3 DNA: TGTGCCAGCGGCCCCGTTGGTGATACGCAGTATTTT. Encoded protein: CASGPVGDTQYF.

V gene TRBV5-1 combines with J gene TRBJ2-1; the match to TRBD2 covers 12 bases. Looked up from germline, CDR1 is SGHRS and CDR2 is YFSETQ. The CDR3 sequence is 18 residues long. Germline trimming cut 3 bases from V and 1 base from J; bases unmatched to any gene: 8. The CDR3, as DNA: TGCGCCAGCAGCTGGCGGCTAGCGGGAGGGGAATCCTACAATGAGCAGTTCTTC. Encoded protein: CASSWRLAGGESYNEQFF.

CDR3 sequence (DNA): TGCGCCAGCAGCCAAGATCGGGGGGGGAATGGCAACGAGCAGTACTTC. It yields the protein CASSQDRGGNGNEQYF. This chain links TRBV4-3 with TRBJ2-7; 8 positions agree with TRBD2. Losses at the gene ends were 0 bases for V and 5 bases for J; bases not matched to a gene: 9. Germline V gives CDR1 LGHNA, CDR2 YSLEER. This CDR3 has 16 amino acids.

This chain links TRBV28 with TRBJ2-1; D is undetermined. This CDR3 comprises 13 residues. Germline assignment: CDR1 MDHEN and CDR2 SYDVKM. V lost 5 bases, J lost 10 bases, and 15 bases lay in between. CDR3 sequence: CASSPTTGREQFF. CDR3 nucleotide sequence: TGTGCCAGCAGTCCTACTACGGGTCGCGAGCAGTTCTTC.

A note on this clone: Its ends do not fully match the called genes, so a read error is possible. This chain connects TRBV7-9 to TRBJ2-1; 9 nucleotides agree with TRBD2. The V gene's germline CDR1 is SEHNR and CDR2 FQNEAQ (reference sequence). The CDR3 loop spans 15 amino acids. CDR3 sequence reads: CASSVAVAGGDEQFF. In DNA form, the CDR3 reads TGTGCCAGCAGCGTAGCGGTTGCGGGGGGGGATGAGCAGTTCTTC.

This sequence joins TRBV19 and TRBJ2-3; TRBD1 matches 7 bases. The V segment lost 3 bases and the J segment 5 bases; nucleotides outside the gene matches: 5. Germline lookup yields CDR1 LNHDA and CDR2 SQIVND (reference sequence). The CDR3 is made up of 14 amino acids. CDR3 sequence (DNA): TGTGCCAGTAGTATCCCCAGGGACAGAGATACGCAGTATTTT. Encoded protein: CASSIPRDRDTQYF.

This clone appeared a single time. Here the CDR3 reads CASSLWGQNTEAFF. In DNA, the CDR3 is TGTGCCAGCAGCCTCTGGGGGCAGAACACTGAAGCTTTCTTT. This chain uses TRBV11-1 with TRBJ1-1, with D possibly matching TRBD1 (6 bases). Germline CDR1 and CDR2: SGHAT and FQDESV (reference sequence). Trimming left V 5 bases short and J 1 base short, with 11 bases between. The length of the CDR3 is 14 residues. The full variable domain, its missing parts supplied by reference TRBV11-1 and TRBJ1-1, is EAEVAQSPRYKITEKSQAVAFWCDPISGHATLYWYRQILGQGPELLVQFQDESVVDDSQLPKDRFSAERLKGVDSTLKIQPAELGDSAMYLCASSLWGQNTEAFFGQGTRLTVV.

This chain joins TRBV7-9 and TRBJ1-5; 7 nucleotides agree with TRBD1. The CDR3 loop spans 15 amino acids. Losses at the gene ends were 1 base for V and 5 bases for J; bases not matched to a gene: 5. The germline V gene has CDR1 SEHNR and CDR2 FQNEAQ (reference sequence). The CDR3 sequence is CASSLGQGGYQPQHF. Here the CDR3 DNA reads TGTGCCAGCAGCTTAGGACAGGGAGGATATCAGCCCCAGCATTTT. Full variable domain (remainder filled in from reference TRBV7-9 and TRBJ1-5): DTGVSQNPRHKITKRGQNVTFRCDPISEHNRLYWYRQTLGQGPEFLTYFQNEAQLEKSRLLSDRFSAERPKGSFSTLEIQRTEQGDSAMYLCASSLGQGGYQPQHFGDGTRLSIL.

About this clone: The junction and the germline gene differ at one end; a read error may be behind it. V usage is TRBV2 and J usage is TRBJ2-7; the D is unclear. Germline V gene data show CDR1 as SNHLY and CDR2 as FYNNEI. The CDR3 is 15 amino acids. Written as DNA, the CDR3 is TGTGCCAGCAGTCAGGCGAAGCAGGCCGCATTCGCTGGAATCTTC. As protein: CASSQAKQAAFAGIF.

The chain combines TRBV9 with TRBJ2-2, with TRBD1 matching 7 bases. This CDR3 spans 14 amino acids. The trim removed 3 bases at V and 6 bases at J, leaving 5 bases unmatched. Germline lookup yields CDR1 SGDLS and CDR2 YYNGEE. The CDR3 sequence is CASSGQGEAGELFF. CDR3 sequence (DNA): TGTGCCAGCAGCGGACAGGGAGAAGCCGGGGAGCTGTTTTTT.